Detailed here is one TCR beta chain. Germline is not matched at one junction end, which may reflect a read error. This library used approximately 0.4 ug RNA and molecular barcoded adaptors spanning alpha/delta and beta/gamma chains. TCRdb passed the reads through MiXCR, listing each CDR3 protein once. The sample consists of tens of thousands of distinct CDR3 sequences, roughly an eighth of them appearing once. The sample is drawn from a study of read filtering for tumor transcriptome and immune sequencing. The sequenced material came from a population of CD138-negative cells sorted from bone marrow. This TCR came from a donor over 35 with multiple myeloma.

CDR3 amino acids: CASSLFSYKEQFF. The CDR3 DNA sequence: TGTGCCAGTTCCTTATTTTCCTACAAGGAGCAGTTCTTC. V usage is TRBV6-1 and J usage is TRBJ2-1; no firm D call. The germline V gene has CDR1 MNHNS and CDR2 SASEGT. This CDR3 has 13 residues.